The source of this T cell receptor beta chain is a study of OX40 agonist ivuxolimab in advanced cancers. The J segment lost 5 bases and the V segment lost 5 bases, leaving 4 bases of the junction unmatched. The CDR3 has 14 residues. Germline lookup yields CDR1 MNHEY and CDR2 SVGAGI. As concerns this clone: Its antigen is still unknown.

Study-wide findings and caveats: CD4+ and CD8+ blood T cells expanded clonally by week 6 at 0.1 to 3.0 mg/kg. Among the lowest levels of clonal expansion were found in partial responders at 0.1-3.0 mg/kg.

The sampling schedule covered blood at baseline, cycle 4 day 1, and cycle 7 day 1. The table came from immunoSEQ multiplex PCR; TCRdb's copy has only in-frame clones and leaves some out. The sample carries tens of thousands of clones, 65% to 90% recorded once. Sequenced material: CD4+ or CD8+ T cells sorted from blood, taken in a trial of the OX40 agonist ivuxolimab. J is TRBJ2-1 and V is TRBV6-5; 9 positions agree with TRBD1. This receptor was obtained from an adult with an advanced solid tumor such as melanoma, head and neck, liver or kidney cancer. The CDR3, as DNA: TGTGCCAGCAGTCGGACAGGGGACGACAATGAGCAGTTCTTC. Its translation: CASSRTGDDNEQFF.